One sample yielded the 12 T cell receptor beta chains listed below, sequenced in a study of cytomegalovirus exposure and HLA in healthy donors. Amplification used 60 Vbeta primers and 13 Jbeta primers. Assay used: immunoSEQ multiplex PCR; TCRdb lists only in-frame clones, some missing. This table has some 130,000 clones, 80% appearing once. Sequenced: PBMCs. Receptors originate from a man aged 30 to 39 in good health and CMV-seronegative.

This chain uses TRBV5-1 with TRBJ2-1, with 8 bases fitting TRBD1. The CDR3 runs to 18 residues. In germline, CDR1 is SGHRS, CDR2 YFSETQ. V lost 1 base, J lost 0 bases, and 9 bases stayed unmatched. The CDR3 nucleotides are TGCGCCAGCAGCTTGTTCCAGGGACAGGTTAGCTCCTACAATGAGCAGTTCTTC. Translation gives CASSLFQGQVSSYNEQFF.

The V and J genes are TRBV6-6 and TRBJ2-3; the match to TRBD2 covers 7 bases. V lost 2 bases, J lost 0 bases, and 5 bases stayed unmatched. CDR3 length: 16 amino acids. Germline loops: CDR1 MNHNY, CDR2 SVGAGI (reference sequence). This CDR3 reads CASSYKAGPSTDTQYF. The CDR3 DNA reads as TGTGCCAGCAGTTACAAAGCGGGGCCCAGCACAGATACGCAGTATTTT.

V is TRBV15 and J is TRBJ2-2, with 7 bases identical to TRBD2. The CDR3 is made up of 18 amino acids. Germline trimming cut 3 bases from V and 5 bases from J; bases unmatched to any gene: 15. Germline assignment: CDR1 LNHNV and CDR2 YYDKDF (reference sequence). This chain's CDR3 is CATSRHSSGTFETGELFF. The CDR3 DNA reads TGTGCCACCAGCAGGCATTCAAGCGGGACGTTTGAAACCGGGGAGCTGTTTTTT.

This chain joins TRBV7-9 and TRBJ1-5, with unresolved D. V was trimmed by 2 bases and J by 4 bases, leaving 9 bases between them. The CDR3 totals 14 residues. CDR1 is SEHNR and CDR2 is FQNEAQ in the germline V gene (reference sequence). CDR3 amino acids: CASSLSGGNQPQHF. DNA for the CDR3: TGTGCCAGCAGCTTATCGGGTGGTAATCAGCCCCAGCATTTT.

The chain joins TRBV7-9 to TRBJ1-3; D is perhaps TRBD1 (6 bases). Per the germline V gene, CDR1 is SEHNR and CDR2 is FQNEAQ (reference sequence). The CDR3 has 15 residues. V lost 3 bases, J lost 4 bases, and 13 bases lay in between. CDR3 in DNA: TGTGCCAGCAGCTTTCGACAGGCGGCGGGAAACACCATATATTTT. Protein product: CASSFRQAAGNTIYF. Combining the CDR3 with reference TRBV7-9 and TRBJ1-3 gives the whole variable domain DTGVSQNPRHKITKRGQNVTFRCDPISEHNRLYWYRQTLGQGPEFLTYFQNEAQLEKSRLLSDRFSAERPKGSFSTLEIQRTEQGDSAMYLCASSFRQAAGNTIYFGEGSWLTVV.

The V and J genes are TRBV28 and TRBJ1-2; the match to TRBD1 covers 7 bases. Germline-derived CDR1 and CDR2 are MDHEN and SYDVKM. The junction had 4 bases not matched to a gene; V was cut back by 5 bases and J by 4 bases. The CDR3 sequence is 13 residues long. The CDR3 coding sequence is TGTGCCAGCAGTCCTCAGGGGGGCTATGGCTACACCTTC. It specifies CASSPQGGYGYTF.

The chain has TRBV6-5 and TRBJ2-7, with 8 positions matching TRBD2. The V segment lost 2 bases and the J segment 0 bases; nucleotides outside the gene matches: 3. The CDR3 loop spans 15 amino acids. CDR1 MNHEY and CDR2 SVGAGI come from the germline V gene. The CDR3 region has the DNA TGTGCCAGCAGTTACGGCGCGGGAGGCTCCTACGAGCAGTACTTC. Its translation is CASSYGAGGSYEQYF.

This chain uses TRBV28 with TRBJ2-1; D uncertain. Germline-derived CDR1 and CDR2 are MDHEN and SYDVKM. Trimming removed 7 bases at V and 2 bases at J, with 18 bases between. The CDR3 runs to 16 residues. CDR3 sequence reads: CASIPRPIATYNEQFF. Written as DNA, the CDR3 is TGTGCCAGCATCCCTCGGCCGATAGCCACCTACAATGAGCAGTTCTTC.

The chain uses TRBV6-1 and TRBJ2-7; 8 bases match TRBD1. Germline V CDR1 and CDR2: MNHNS, SASEGT. The junction had 4 bases not matched to a gene; V was cut back by 4 bases and J by 2 bases. The CDR3 is made up of 14 amino acids. Here the CDR3 DNA reads TGTGCCAGCAGTGCGGCGGGACAGGCCTACGAGCAGTACTTC. It yields the protein CASSAAGQAYEQYF.

The chain combines TRBV19 with TRBJ2-6; possible D gene TRBD1, 6 bases. Trimming left V 8 bases short and J 3 bases short, with 11 bases between. CDR1 is LNHDA, CDR2 SQIVND, per germline (reference sequence). The CDR3 length is 14 residues. CDR3 sequence reads: CASAGALGANVLTF. The DNA for the CDR3 is TGTGCCAGTGCAGGGGCGCTTGGGGCCAACGTCCTGACTTTC.

This clone was seen only a few times. This chain uses TRBV27 with TRBJ1-1; 9 positions match TRBD1. CDR1 is MNHEY and CDR2 is SMNVEV in the germline V gene (reference sequence). J was trimmed by 6 bases and V by 4 bases; bases with no gene match: 6. This CDR3 region has 14 residues. CDR3 loop: CASSSRDRDPEAFF. The CDR3 bases are TGTGCCAGCAGTTCCCGGGACAGGGACCCTGAAGCTTTCTTT.

Of note for this clone: The same CDR3 can be traced to other DNA sequences in this sample. J is TRBJ2-1 and V is TRBV7-2; 9 nucleotides agree with TRBD2. The CDR3 covers 15 residues. CDR1 and CDR2 from the germline V gene are SGHTA and FQGNSA. Germline trimming cut 2 bases from V and 4 bases from J; bases unmatched to any gene: 3. Here the CDR3 reads CASSLTSGPYNEQFF. The DNA of the CDR3 is TGTGCCAGCAGCTTAACTAGCGGGCCTTACAATGAGCAGTTCTTC.